This is a list of T cell receptor beta chains from one sample in a study of cytomegalovirus exposure and HLA in healthy donors. Profiling relied on immunoSEQ multiplex PCR, and the TCRdb table lists in-frame clones only, not all of them. Of about 120,000 clones listed, about 91% are singletons. Sample: PBMCs. The receptors derive from a woman aged 18-29 years in good health and CMV-seronegative. Both conserved end residues are trimmed from each CDR3. Each record gives: V gene, J gene, CDR3 protein.

v_call: TRBV19; j_call: TRBJ2-6; cdr3_aa: ASKLDRAGANVLT
v_call: TRBV28; j_call: TRBJ2-1; cdr3_aa: AVVGDRGLYEQF
v_call: TRBV6-6; j_call: TRBJ1-2; cdr3_aa: ASSYLAENIYGYT
v_call: TRBV29-1; j_call: TRBJ2-5; cdr3_aa: SVEGLVETQY
v_call: TRBV5-6; j_call: TRBJ1-4; cdr3_aa: ASSFPTGGNEKLF
v_call: TRBV10-2; j_call: TRBJ1-2; cdr3_aa: ASVGGGTVYGYT
v_call: TRBV30; j_call: TRBJ1-2; cdr3_aa: AWSVFRGYT
v_call: TRBV5-5; j_call: TRBJ1-5; cdr3_aa: ASSFTRGGVESIQPQH
v_call: TRBV28; j_call: TRBJ2-3; cdr3_aa: ASSWQGRTDTQY
v_call: TRBV11-2; j_call: TRBJ2-1; cdr3_aa: ASSTDRNAYNEQF
v_call: TRBV27; j_call: TRBJ1-2; cdr3_aa: ASSLAGGASGYT
v_call: TRBV28; j_call: TRBJ1-2; cdr3_aa: ASSPGLLNYGYT
v_call: TRBV5-1; j_call: TRBJ1-2; cdr3_aa: ASSASWEYGYT
v_call: TRBV7-9; j_call: TRBJ2-7; cdr3_aa: ASSNTDRAHEQY
v_call: TRBV19; j_call: TRBJ2-7; cdr3_aa: ASSICCWDTSYEQY
v_call: TRBV21-1; j_call: TRBJ2-2; cdr3_aa: ASSMPGGRATGELF
v_call: TRBV6-1; j_call: TRBJ1-2; cdr3_aa: ASSVIRPRDSYGYT
v_call: TRBV29-1; j_call: TRBJ2-2; cdr3_aa: SVAISANTGELF
v_call: TRBV7-8; j_call: TRBJ2-1; cdr3_aa: ASSLWTAWNEQF
v_call: TRBV7-9; j_call: TRBJ2-1; cdr3_aa: ASSDQGGGDSYNEQF
v_call: TRBV27; j_call: TRBJ2-7; cdr3_aa: ASSRGQGTSGSHEQY
v_call: TRBV18; j_call: TRBJ2-3; cdr3_aa: ASSGPGGTDTQY
v_call: TRBV5-1; j_call: TRBJ1-1; cdr3_aa: ASSPAGPTEAF
v_call: TRBV6-1; j_call: TRBJ2-2; cdr3_aa: ASRQGTGELF
v_call: TRBV5-1; j_call: TRBJ1-2; cdr3_aa: ASSPDTQEYYGYT
v_call: TRBV6-6; j_call: TRBJ2-7; cdr3_aa: ASSPPDGKGSEQY
v_call: TRBV6-5; j_call: TRBJ2-7; cdr3_aa: ASTATGNSYEQY